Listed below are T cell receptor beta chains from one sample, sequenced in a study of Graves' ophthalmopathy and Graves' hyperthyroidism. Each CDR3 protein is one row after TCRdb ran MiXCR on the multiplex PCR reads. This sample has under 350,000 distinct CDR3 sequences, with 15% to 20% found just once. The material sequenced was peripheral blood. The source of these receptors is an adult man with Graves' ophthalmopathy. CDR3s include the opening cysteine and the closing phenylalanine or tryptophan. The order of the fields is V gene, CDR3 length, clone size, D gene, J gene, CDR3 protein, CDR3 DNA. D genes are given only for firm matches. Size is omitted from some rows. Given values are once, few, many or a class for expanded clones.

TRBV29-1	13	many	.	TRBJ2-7	CSVTTPSPYEQYF	TGCAGCGTTACCACCCCTAGTCCCTACGAGCAGTACTTC
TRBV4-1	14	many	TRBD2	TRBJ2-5	CASSSGVGGETQYF	TGCGCCAGCAGCAGCGGGGTAGGAGGGGAGACCCAGTACTTC
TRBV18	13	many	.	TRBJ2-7	CASSPGQDAEQYF	TGTGCCAGCTCACCGGGCCAGGATGCCGAGCAGTACTTC
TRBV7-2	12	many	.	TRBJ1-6	CASSPNNSPLHF	TGTGCCAGCAGCCCAAACAATTCACCCCTCCACTTT
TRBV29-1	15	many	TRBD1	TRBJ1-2	CSVEGRAGGNYGYTF	TGCAGCGTTGAGGGTCGGGCAGGGGGCAACTATGGCTACACCTTC
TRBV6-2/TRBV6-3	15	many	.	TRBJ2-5	CASSYSGRGGETQYF	TGTGCCAGCAGTTACTCTGGCAGGGGCGGAGAGACCCAGTACTTC
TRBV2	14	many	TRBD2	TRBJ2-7	CASIPGDYSYEQYF	TGTGCCAGCATCCCCGGGGACTACTCCTACGAGCAGTACTTC
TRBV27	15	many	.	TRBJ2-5	CASSFRVDNQETQYF	TGTGCCAGCAGTTTCAGGGTGGATAACCAAGAGACCCAGTACTTC
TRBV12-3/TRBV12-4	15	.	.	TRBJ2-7	CASSLRVRGAAEQYF	TGTGCCAGCAGTTTAAGGGTTCGGGGGGCGGCCGAGCAGTACTTC
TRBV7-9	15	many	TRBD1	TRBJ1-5	CASSSGQGRNQPQHF	TGTGCCAGCAGCTCTGGACAGGGAAGGAATCAGCCCCAGCATTTT
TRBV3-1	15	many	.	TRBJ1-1	CASSSRRGAYTEAFF	TGTGCCAGCAGCAGCAGAAGGGGGGCCTACACTGAAGCTTTCTTT
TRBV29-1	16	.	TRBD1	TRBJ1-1	CSVEDQDRFYSTEAFF	TGCAGCGTTGAAGATCAGGACAGGTTCTATAGTACTGAAGCTTTCTTT
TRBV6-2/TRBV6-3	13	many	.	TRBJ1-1	CASSYAGKTEAFF	TGTGCCAGCAGTTACGCAGGAAAAACTGAAGCTTTCTTT
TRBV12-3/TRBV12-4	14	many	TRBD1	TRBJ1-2	CASRSGTVNYGYTF	TGTGCCAGCAGGTCCGGGACAGTTAACTATGGCTACACCTTC
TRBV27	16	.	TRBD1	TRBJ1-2	CASSAIRTGGTYGYTF	TGTGCCAGCAGTGCAATCCGGACAGGGGGTACCTATGGCTACACCTTC
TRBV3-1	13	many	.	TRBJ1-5	CASSQDLIQPQHF	TGTGCCAGCAGCCAAGATCTGATTCAGCCCCAGCATTTT
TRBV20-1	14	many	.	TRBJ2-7	CSAFLAAVPYEQYF	TGCAGTGCATTTTTAGCGGCAGTCCCCTACGAGCAGTACTTC